The entry below gives a single T cell receptor beta chain sequence along with its context. Its antigen is as yet unknown. Germline CDR1 reads SNHLY; CDR2 reads FYNNEI. The V segment lost 6 bases and the J segment 3 bases; nucleotides outside the gene matches: 8. The CDR3 is 16 residues long. Some clones are missing from TCRdb's copy, which holds only in-frame ones; the method was immunoSEQ multiplex PCR. The sample holds over 95,000 clones, roughly 90% seen once. These data are taken from a study of OX40 agonist ivuxolimab in advanced cancers. Whole-study context: Those treated in dose escalation had hepatocellular carcinoma, melanoma, renal cell cancer or head and neck cancer. One hepatocellular carcinoma and two cutaneous melanoma patients partially responded. Study-wide results and caveats: Averaged across samples, CD8+ T cells carried more expanded clones than CD4+ did.

The rearrangement links TRBV2 to TRBJ2-5; TRBD2 matches 12 bases. This TCR was recovered from an adult with an advanced solid tumor such as melanoma, head and neck, liver or kidney cancer. The sequences come from CD4+ or CD8+ T cells sorted from blood, collected in a trial of the OX40 agonist ivuxolimab. CDR3 sequence reads: CASRASGGASKETQYF. CDR3 DNA: TGTGCCAGCAGAGCTAGCGGGGGGGCTTCGAAAGAGACCCAGTACTTC.